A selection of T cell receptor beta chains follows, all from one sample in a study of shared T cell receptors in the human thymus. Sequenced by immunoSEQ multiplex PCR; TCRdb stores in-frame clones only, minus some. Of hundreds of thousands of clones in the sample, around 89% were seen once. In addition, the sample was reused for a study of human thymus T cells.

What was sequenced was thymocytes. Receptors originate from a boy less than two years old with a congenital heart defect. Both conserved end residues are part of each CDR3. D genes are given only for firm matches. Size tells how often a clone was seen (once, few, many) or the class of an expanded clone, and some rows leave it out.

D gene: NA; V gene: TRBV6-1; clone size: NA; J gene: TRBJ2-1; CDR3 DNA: TGTGCCAGCAGTGAAGGAGAAGGGGCAACCCGGATTTACAATGAGCAGTTCTTC; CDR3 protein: CASSEGEGATRIYNEQFF
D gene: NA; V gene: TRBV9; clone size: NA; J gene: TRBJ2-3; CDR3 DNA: TGTGCCAGCAGCGGCGGGGCCCTTAGCACAGATACGCAGTATTTT; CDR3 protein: CASSGGALSTDTQYF
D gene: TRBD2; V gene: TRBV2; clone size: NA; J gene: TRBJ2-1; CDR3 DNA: TGTGCCAGCGGGGGGGAGACTAGCGTCCACCTCAATGAGCAGTTCTTC; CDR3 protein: CASGGETSVHLNEQFF
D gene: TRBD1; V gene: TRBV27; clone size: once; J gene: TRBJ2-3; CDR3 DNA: TGTGCCAGCAGTTTCCGAGAGACAGGGGGGCCTACGCAGTATTTT; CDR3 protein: CASSFRETGGPTQYF
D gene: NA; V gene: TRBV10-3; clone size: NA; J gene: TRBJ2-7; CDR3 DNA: TGTGCCATCAGCGTAGGGGGGACAGAGACTTACGAGCAGTACTTC; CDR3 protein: CAISVGGTETYEQYF
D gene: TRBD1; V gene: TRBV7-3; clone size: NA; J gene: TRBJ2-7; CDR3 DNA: TGTGCCATCCTAGGGGGCGCGATCCACGAGCAGTACTTC; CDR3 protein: CAILGGAIHEQYF
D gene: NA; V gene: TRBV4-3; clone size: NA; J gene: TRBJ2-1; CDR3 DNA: TGCGCCAGCAGCCGGCTAGTCAGCTACAATGAGCAGTTCTTC; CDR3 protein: CASSRLVSYNEQFF
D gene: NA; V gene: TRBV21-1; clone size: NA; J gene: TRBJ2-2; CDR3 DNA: TGTGCCAGCAGCGCATACGGGACAATTGGGACCGGGGAGCTGTTTTTT; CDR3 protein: CASSAYGTIGTGELFF
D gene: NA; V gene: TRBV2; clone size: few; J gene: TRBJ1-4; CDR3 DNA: TGTGCCAGCAGTGAAGCGTCAGGGTTCTCGAATGAAAAACTGTTTTTT; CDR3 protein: CASSEASGFSNEKLFF
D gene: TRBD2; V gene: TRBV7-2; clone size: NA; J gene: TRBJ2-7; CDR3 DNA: TGTGCCAGCAGCTTAGAGCCTAGCGGGGCTGCCTACGAGCAGTACTTC; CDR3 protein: CASSLEPSGAAYEQYF
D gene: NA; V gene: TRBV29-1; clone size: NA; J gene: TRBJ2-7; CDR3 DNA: TGCAGCGTTCCTTCGGAGAGAAACGCCTCGGACGAGCAGTACTTC; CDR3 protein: CSVPSERNASDEQYF
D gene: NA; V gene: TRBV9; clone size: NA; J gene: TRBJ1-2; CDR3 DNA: TGTGCCAGCAGCGGTCCAACAAATGGCTACACCTTC; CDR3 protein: CASSGPTNGYTF
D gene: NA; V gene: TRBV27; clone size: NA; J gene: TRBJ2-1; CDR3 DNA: TGTGCCAGCAGTGGGGGCCCATGGCGGACGCAGTTCTTC; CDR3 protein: CASSGGPWRTQFF
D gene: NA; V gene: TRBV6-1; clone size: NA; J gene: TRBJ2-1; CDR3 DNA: TGTGCCACCTATAGCAGCCACAATGAGCAGTTCTTC; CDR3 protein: CATYSSHNEQFF
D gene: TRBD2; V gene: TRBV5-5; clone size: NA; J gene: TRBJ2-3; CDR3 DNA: TGTGCCAGCAGCCGCGGGACTAGCGGGAGTATCGATACGCAGTATTTT; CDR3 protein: CASSRGTSGSIDTQYF
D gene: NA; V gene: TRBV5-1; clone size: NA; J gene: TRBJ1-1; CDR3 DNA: TGCGCCAGCAGCTTGCGCTATGGTTTCGGCGGGGAGGAGAACACTGAAGCTTTCTTT; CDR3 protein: CASSLRYGFGGEENTEAFF
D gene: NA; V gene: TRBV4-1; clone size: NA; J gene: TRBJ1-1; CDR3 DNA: TGCGCCAGCAGCCAACCCCACTCCCGAGGAACGGGGGGGAACACTGAAGCTTTCTTT; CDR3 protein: CASSQPHSRGTGGNTEAFF
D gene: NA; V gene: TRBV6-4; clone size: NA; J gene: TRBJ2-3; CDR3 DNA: TGTGCCAGCAGTCCGGGTACTAGCACAGATACGCAGTATTTT; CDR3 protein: CASSPGTSTDTQYF